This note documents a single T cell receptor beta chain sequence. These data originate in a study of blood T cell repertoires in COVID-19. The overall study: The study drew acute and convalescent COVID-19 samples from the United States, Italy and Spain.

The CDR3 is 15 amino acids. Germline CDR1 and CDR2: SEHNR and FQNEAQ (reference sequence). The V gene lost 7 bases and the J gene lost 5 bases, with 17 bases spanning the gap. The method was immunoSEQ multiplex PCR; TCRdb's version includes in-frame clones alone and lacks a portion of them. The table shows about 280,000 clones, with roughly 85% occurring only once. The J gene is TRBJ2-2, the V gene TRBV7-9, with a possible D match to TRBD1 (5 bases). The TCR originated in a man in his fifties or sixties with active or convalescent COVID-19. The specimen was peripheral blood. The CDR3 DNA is TGTGCCAGCATTCCTGGGGCAGTTTTTACCGGGGAGCTGTTTTTT. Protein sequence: CASIPGAVFTGELFF.